This TCR beta chain was recorded in a study of neoadjuvant anti-PD-1 for oral cavity cancer. Study information: Non-progressing patients received a fourth nivolumab dose near day 43, then surgery on days 50-56.

The CDR3 runs 14 residues. From germline, CDR1 is SEHNR and CDR2 FQNEAQ (reference sequence). With 4 bases removed from V and 9 bases from J, the gap between germline ends came to 16 bases. Most PBMC samples had approximately 440 ng input DNA in six replicates. Method: immunoSEQ multiplex PCR; TCRdb's copy keeps in-frame clones and lacks some. The sample consists of approximately 42,000 clones, 65% to 85% of them appearing once. Time point in this sample: after neoadjuvant nivolumab, at surgical resection. Patients had HPV-negative, locally advanced oral cavity squamous cell carcinoma. This receptor was taken from a person aged 40 to 85 with oral cavity squamous cell carcinoma. This rearrangement joins TRBV7-9 to TRBJ1-5, with a weak D call TRBD1 (5 bases). The sequencing here drew on PBMCs, taken after nivolumab (anti-PD-1) treatment. The CDR3 bases are TGTGCCAGCAGCTCTGAGACCGCCGGGGGGCCCCAGCATTTT. This encodes CASSSETAGGPQHF.